The 8 T cell receptor beta chains listed next were all sequenced from one sample in a study of CD8 T cells in Susac syndrome (dated by TCRdb to about 2019). The library was obtained by the immunoSEQ multiplex PCR assay. RNA was extracted using the RNeasy kit, and roughly 0.45 to 1 ug of the RNA was reverse transcribed with random hexamers. Using fastp trimming at Q25 and MiXCR clonotype assembly, TCRdb reanalyzed the public sequencing data and kept in-frame beta chains. Duplicate CDR3 protein sequences are folded into a single record with the most common DNA and genes. The sample contains about 210,000 distinct CDR3 sequences, about 95% of them found a single time. The ten largest clones capture 0.08% to 0.095% of the sample. The sample was CD4+ T cells from PBMCs. The receptors here all came from a human donor with multiple sclerosis.

The J gene is TRBJ2-4, the V gene TRBV5-8; D is ambiguous. This CDR3 is 16 amino acids long. Germline CDR1 and CDR2: SGHTS and YDEGEE. Between the trimmed V and J ends, which lost 0 bases and 0 bases, there was a span of 10 bases. The CDR3 coding sequence is TGTGCCAGCAGCTTGGGCCAGCGACTAGCCAAAAACATTCAGTACTTC. As protein: CASSLGQRLAKNIQYF.

The chain combines TRBV12-3 or TRBV12-4 with TRBJ2-7; the D gene is possibly TRBD2 (6 bases). The CDR3 runs to 15 residues. Trimming removed 6 bases at V and 4 bases at J, with 19 bases between. The CDR3 here is CASSRGAGSYYEQYF. The CDR3 DNA is TGTGCCAGCAGCCGCGGGGCAGGTTCTTATTACGAGCAGTACTTC.

CDR3 in DNA: TGCAGTGCTGTAGACATCAATGAGCAGTTCTTC. The encoded protein is CSAVDINEQFF. V gene TRBV20-1 combines with J gene TRBJ2-1; D not resolved. CDR3 length: 11 residues. CDR1 DFQATT and CDR2 SNEGSKA come from the germline V gene (reference sequence). Trimming removed 5 bases at V and 6 bases at J, with 8 bases between.

The CDR3 spells CASSPGRPSQETQYF. The CDR3, as DNA: TGTGCCAGCAGCCCCGGCAGGCCCTCGCAAGAGACCCAGTACTTC. The chain uses TRBV7-6 and TRBJ2-5; D not resolved. Germline CDR1 SGHVS, CDR2 FNYEAQ. V lost 5 bases and J lost 2, with 15 bases in between. This CDR3 has 15 amino acids.

Of note for this clonotype: One junction end disagrees with the germline gene, perhaps due to a read error. The chain has TRBV3-1 and TRBJ2-1; a weak D match, TRBD2 (5 bases). Germline V gene data show CDR1 as LGHDT and CDR2 as YNNKEL (reference sequence). This CDR3 comprises 14 residues. The CDR3 protein is CASSQVEAGAGLIF. DNA of the CDR3: TGTGCCAGCAGCCAAGTCGAGGCGGGCGCAGGTTTGATCTTC.

V is TRBV5-6 and J is TRBJ2-1; the D is unclear. V dropped 4 bases and J dropped 12 bases, with 14 bases sitting between them. Per the germline V gene, CDR1 is SGHDT and CDR2 is YYEEEE. The CDR3 covers 12 residues. The CDR3 here is CASSKDPSAQFF. As DNA, the CDR3 is TGTGCCAGCAGCAAAGACCCCTCAGCGCAGTTCTTC. The complete variable domain, with remaining parts taken from reference TRBV5-6 and TRBJ2-1, reads DAGVTQSPTHLIKTRGQQVTLRCSPKSGHDTVSWYQQALGQGPQFIFQYYEEEERQRGNFPDRFSGHQFPNYSSELNVNALLLGDSALYLCASSKDPSAQFFGPGTRLTVL.

The chain uses TRBV19 and TRBJ2-7; tentatively, D is TRBD2 (6 bases). The germline V and J ends were trimmed by 8 bases and 2 bases, with 13 bases remaining between them. From germline, CDR1 is LNHDA and CDR2 SQIVND (reference sequence). This CDR3 is 13 amino acids long. The CDR3 region is CASRRAATYEQYF. The CDR3 nucleotides read TGTGCCAGTCGGAGGGCCGCAACCTACGAGCAGTACTTC.

The chain links TRBV27 to TRBJ1-1; 8 bases map to TRBD1. This CDR3 comprises 14 residues. CDR1 and CDR2 (germline): MNHEY, SMNVEV (reference sequence). Trimming at V came to 7 bases and at J to 1 base, leaving 5 bases not matched to a gene. The CDR3 DNA reads TGTGCCAGCATCGTGGACAGGGCGAACACTGAAGCTTTCTTT. As protein: CASIVDRANTEAFF.